This TCR beta chain stems from a study of spatial heterogeneity in lung cancer. As for time point: sample taken at primary tumor resection. Per the germline V gene, CDR1 is SGHRS and CDR2 is YFSETQ. J was trimmed by 4 bases and V by 4 bases; bases with no gene match: 2. This CDR3 has 14 amino acids. One entry per CDR3 protein, called by TCRdb with MiXCR from the 5' RACE reads. In the table there are 5,000 or so distinct CDR3 sequences, around 12% of which are singletons. Study-wide points: Tumors with more nonsynonymous mutations had more expanded intratumoral alpha and beta TCRs.

With respect to this clonotype: The antigen is unknown.

Sequences were derived from lung tumor tissue, sampled at surgery. V usage is TRBV5-1 and J usage is TRBJ2-3; 11 bases match TRBD1. The receptor's source is a male donor with early-stage non-small cell lung cancer. CDR3 in DNA: TGCGCCAGCAGCGGACAGGGGGCTGCAGATACGCAGTATTTT. This encodes CASSGQGAADTQYF.